These T cell receptor beta chains were read from a single sample in a study of shared clonotypes between healthy human individuals. TCRdb's copy holds only in-frame clones and misses some; the assay was immunoSEQ multiplex PCR. This sample has around 1.1 million clones, with around 78% found just once. The sequencing sample was made of memory CD4+ T cells from PBMCs. Receptors were obtained from a man between 18 and 35 years old in good health. Some clones in this sample may be carry-over from other donors' samples. CDR3s include the opening cysteine and the closing phenylalanine or tryptophan. The D gene is left open where the match is weak. Clone size is shown for a subset of rows, as once, few, many or a class of expanded clone.

d_gene	v_gene	j_gene	abundance	CDR3aa	CDR3nt
-	TRBV5-1	TRBJ2-5	-	CASSTGTYQETQYF	TGCGCCAGCAGCACTGGGACTTACCAAGAGACCCAGTACTTC
-	TRBV5-4	TRBJ2-3	-	CASSLVTSSAKDTQYF	TGTGCCAGCAGCTTGGTAACAAGTTCGGCGAAAGATACGCAGTATTTT
TRBD1	TRBV6-1	TRBJ2-2	-	CASGGQGWNTGELFF	TGTGCCAGCGGGGGACAGGGGTGGAACACCGGGGAGCTGTTTTTT
-	TRBV29-1	TRBJ1-1	once	CSALKQNTEAFF	TGCAGCGCACTAAAGCAGAACACTGAAGCTTTCTTT
-	TRBV7-2	TRBJ2-7	once	CASSLSEGHEQYF	TGTGCCAGCAGCCTATCAGAAGGGCACGAGCAGTACTTC
TRBD2	TRBV11-3	TRBJ2-1	-	CASSSGTSRDEQFF	TGTGCCAGCAGCTCTGGGACTAGCAGGGATGAGCAGTTCTTC
TRBD2	TRBV19	TRBJ2-7	-	CASSSRLAGELYEQYF	TGTGCCAGTAGTTCCAGACTAGCGGGTGAACTCTACGAGCAGTACTTC
TRBD1	TRBV5-1	TRBJ2-7	-	CASSSGTGGDEQYF	TGCGCCAGCAGCTCCGGGACAGGGGGCGACGAGCAGTACTTC
TRBD2	TRBV5-4	TRBJ2-7	-	CASSPYPGLAELEQYF	TGTGCCAGCAGCCCATACCCGGGACTAGCCGAACTCGAGCAGTACTTC
-	TRBV28	TRBJ2-1	-	CASSLFQRGNEQFF	TGTGCCAGCAGTTTATTCCAAAGAGGGAATGAGCAGTTCTTC
-	TRBV6-5	TRBJ2-2	-	CASSDNANTGELFF	TGTGCCAGCAGCGACAACGCGAACACCGGGGAGCTGTTTTTT
TRBD1	TRBV28	TRBJ1-5	few	CASSLSFGQGGRIGNQPQHF	TGTGCCAGCAGTTTATCTTTTGGACAGGGGGGTCGAATTGGCAATCAGCCCCAGCATTTT
-	TRBV5-1	TRBJ2-2	-	CASRGSGPTGELFF	TGCGCCAGCAGGGGGTCAGGACCTACCGGGGAGCTGTTTTTT